This T cell receptor (beta chain) was recovered during a study of blood T cell repertoires in COVID-19. The wider study: Acute and convalescent COVID-19 samples came from the United States, Italy and Spain. Sources were T cells, B-cell-depleted T cells, or PBMCs; the material itself was cDNA or gDNA.

The ends were cut back, 8 bases at V and 5 bases at J, with 30 bases in the middle. The CDR3 runs 19 residues. CDR1 is WNHNN, CDR2 SYGVQD, per germline (reference sequence). In the original workflow: For nucleated cells, counts were estimated from reference gene primer amplification. Profiling relied on immunoSEQ multiplex PCR, and the TCRdb table lists in-frame clones only, not all of them. That table gives V, J and clone size, and the DNA gave D and trimming. The table lists more than 70,000 clones, around 90% of them singletons, with about 3% in the top ten. This TCR was recovered from a woman in her forties or fifties with active or convalescent COVID-19. Sequenced: peripheral blood. The chain employs TRBV10-1 and TRBJ1-4; D perhaps matches TRBD1 (6 bases). The CDR3 is CASGTGTKPETMKNEKLFF. In DNA, the CDR3 is TGCGCCAGCGGGACCGGGACAAAGCCCGAGACGATGAAGAATGAAAAACTGTTTTTT.